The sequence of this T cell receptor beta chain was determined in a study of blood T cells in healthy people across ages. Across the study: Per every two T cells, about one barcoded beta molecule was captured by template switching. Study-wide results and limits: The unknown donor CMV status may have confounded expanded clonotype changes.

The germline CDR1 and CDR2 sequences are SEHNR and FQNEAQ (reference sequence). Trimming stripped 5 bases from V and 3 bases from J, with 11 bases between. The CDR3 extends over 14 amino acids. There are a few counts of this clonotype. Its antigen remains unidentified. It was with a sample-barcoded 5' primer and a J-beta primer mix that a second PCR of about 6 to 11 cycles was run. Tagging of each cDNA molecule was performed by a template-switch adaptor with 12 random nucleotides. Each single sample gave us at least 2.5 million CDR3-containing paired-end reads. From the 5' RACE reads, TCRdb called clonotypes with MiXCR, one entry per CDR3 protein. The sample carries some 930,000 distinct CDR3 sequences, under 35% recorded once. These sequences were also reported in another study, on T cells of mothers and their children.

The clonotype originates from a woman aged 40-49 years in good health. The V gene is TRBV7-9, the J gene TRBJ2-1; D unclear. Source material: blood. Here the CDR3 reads CASSLEIFYNEQFF. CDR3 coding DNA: TGTGCCAGCAGCCTAGAAATATTCTACAATGAGCAGTTCTTC.